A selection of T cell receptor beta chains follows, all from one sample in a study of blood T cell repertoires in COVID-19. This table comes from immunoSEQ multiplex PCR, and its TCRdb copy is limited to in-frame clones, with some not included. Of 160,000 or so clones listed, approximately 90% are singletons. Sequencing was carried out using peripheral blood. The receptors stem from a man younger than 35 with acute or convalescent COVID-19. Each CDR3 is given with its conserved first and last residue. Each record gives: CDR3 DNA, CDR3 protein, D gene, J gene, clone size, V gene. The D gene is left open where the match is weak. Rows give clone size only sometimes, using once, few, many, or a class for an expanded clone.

TGTGCCAGTAGTATAGTGCCAAACTCCAATCAGCCCCAGCATTTT CASSIVPNSNQPQHF NA TRBJ1-5 NA TRBV19
TGTGCCAGTAGCACATCTTACTATGGCTACACCTTC CASSTSYYGYTF NA TRBJ1-2 NA TRBV19
TGCGCCAGCAGCCAAGATCCCCCGACAGTGAGGTATAATTCACCCCTCCACTTT CASSQDPPTVRYNSPLHF NA TRBJ1-6 once TRBV4-1
TGTGCCAGCAGCTTGTTCCGCAGGGAAGAGGCTAACTATGGCTACACCTTC CASSLFRREEANYGYTF NA TRBJ1-2 NA TRBV7-6
TGTGCCAGCAGTGAATGGAGTGAAGCTTTCTTT CASSEWSEAFF NA TRBJ1-1 NA TRBV6-1
TGCGCCTATAGCGAGACAGGGAATGGAGTGGCCCTCCACTTT CAYSETGNGVALHF TRBD1 TRBJ1-6 NA TRBV10-2
TGTGCCAGCAGCGGGGACAGGGGTAAAGGGCAGCCCCAGCATTTT CASSGDRGKGQPQHF TRBD1 TRBJ1-5 NA TRBV5-8
TGTGCCAGCAGACACACCCACAGGGTGGGGGCTTTCTTT CASRHTHRVGAFF NA TRBJ1-1 NA TRBV12-3/TRBV12-4
TGTGCCAGTAGTCAACTAGCGGGAGGGGTAAACACCGGGGAGCTGTTTTTT CASSQLAGGVNTGELFF TRBD2 TRBJ2-2 NA TRBV19
TGTGCCAGCAGTTTGAGGCAGTTCGCCGAGCAGTACTTC CASSLRQFAEQYF NA TRBJ2-7 NA TRBV27
TGCAGCTCCTCGGTCCTGAACACTGAAGCTTTCTTT CSSSVLNTEAFF NA TRBJ1-1 NA TRBV29-1
TGCGCCAGCAGCCTCTCGAACAGGACAGGGAGGACTGAAGCTTTCTTT CASSLSNRTGRTEAFF TRBD1 TRBJ1-1 NA TRBV5-1
TGTGCCAGTAGTATTTGGGAGGGTCAGCCCCAGCATTTT CASSIWEGQPQHF NA TRBJ1-5 NA TRBV19
TGTGCCAGTAGTATTGGGGGCAAAACTAGCAATCAGCCCCAGCATTTT CASSIGGKTSNQPQHF NA TRBJ1-5 NA TRBV19
TGTGCCAGCAGCGCTGGGGGGGAAGAGACCCAGTACTTC CASSAGGEETQYF TRBD2 TRBJ2-5 NA TRBV5-4
TGTGCCAGCAGCCTAGCGGGGGGGAGTCCCCCGAACACTGAAGCTTTCTTT CASSLAGGSPPNTEAFF NA TRBJ1-1 NA TRBV9
TGTGCCAGCAGTAATAGGGGGAACACTGAAGCTTTCTTT CASSNRGNTEAFF NA TRBJ1-1 NA TRBV2
TGTGCCAGCAGTTACGGGGGGGAGACCCAGTACTTC CASSYGGETQYF NA TRBJ2-5 NA TRBV6-6
TGCGCCAGCAGCTTGGCCGGCGGACTAGCGGGTTACAATGAGCAGTTCTTC CASSLAGGLAGYNEQFF TRBD2 TRBJ2-1 NA TRBV5-1
TGTGCCAGCAGCTCCTCCCCGGGACAGGGGGCCCACTTGAACACCGGGGAGCTGTTTTTT CASSSSPGQGAHLNTGELFF TRBD1 TRBJ2-2 NA TRBV11-3
TGTGCCAGCAGTCTGACAGTGAACACTGAAGCTTTCTTT CASSLTVNTEAFF NA TRBJ1-1 NA TRBV7-2
TGTGCCAGCAGTCCCCTCCATGATCGGGGGACCTACGAGCAGTACTTC CASSPLHDRGTYEQYF NA TRBJ2-7 NA TRBV27
TGCGCCAGCAGCCAAGAAATAGCATTCACAGATACGCAGTATTTT CASSQEIAFTDTQYF NA TRBJ2-3 NA TRBV4-1
TGTGCCAGCAGCGTAGTGGGACAGGATGGCTCACCCCTCCACTTT CASSVVGQDGSPLHF TRBD1 TRBJ1-6 NA TRBV9